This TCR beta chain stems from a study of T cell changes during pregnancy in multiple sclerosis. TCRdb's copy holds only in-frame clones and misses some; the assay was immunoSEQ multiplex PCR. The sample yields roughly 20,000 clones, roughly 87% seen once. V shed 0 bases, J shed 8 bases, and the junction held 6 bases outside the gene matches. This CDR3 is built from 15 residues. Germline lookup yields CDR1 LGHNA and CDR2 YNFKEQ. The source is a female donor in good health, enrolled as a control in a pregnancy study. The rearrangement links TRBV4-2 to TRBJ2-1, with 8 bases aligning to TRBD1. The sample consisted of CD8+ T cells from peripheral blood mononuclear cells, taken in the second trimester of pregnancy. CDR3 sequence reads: CASSQEVAGGHEQFF. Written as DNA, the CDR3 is TGTGCCAGCAGCCAAGAGGTAGCAGGGGGCCATGAGCAGTTCTTC.